These T cell receptor beta chains were read from a single sample in a study of T cells in Graves' hyperthyroidism and ophthalmopathy. TCRdb passed the multiplex PCR reads through MiXCR, listing each CDR3 protein once. The sample consists of around 620,000 distinct CDR3 sequences, 14% of them appearing once. The sample was blood. Source of these receptors: a woman aged 18-29 years with Graves' ophthalmopathy. Both conserved end residues are part of each CDR3. D genes are given only for firm matches. A clone size is listed for some rows: how often the clone was seen (once, few, many), or a class if it is expanded.

>TRBD2|TRBV7-3|-|TRBJ2-1
CASSPWTSGPEQFF
TGTGCCAGCAGCCCTTGGACTAGCGGGCCTGAGCAGTTCTTC
>-|TRBV15|many|TRBJ1-1
CATSRGREMNTEAFF
TGTGCCACCAGCAGAGGCAGGGAAATGAACACTGAAGCTTTCTTT
>-|TRBV5-8|-|TRBJ2-7
CASSRAQGPSYEQYF
TGTGCCAGCAGCCGGGCCCAGGGGCCATCCTACGAGCAGTACTTC
>TRBD1|TRBV7-9|once|TRBJ2-5
CASIPYSGTGDPQETQYF
TGTGCCAGCATCCCATATTCCGGGACAGGGGACCCTCAAGAGACCCAGTACTTC
>-|TRBV3-1|many|TRBJ2-3
CASTGSGTDTQYF
TGTGCCAGCACGGGGAGCGGCACAGATACGCAGTATTTT
>-|TRBV27|many|TRBJ2-7
CASSLASDFTSYEQYF
TGTGCCAGCAGTTTAGCTAGTGACTTCACATCCTACGAGCAGTACTTC
>TRBD2|TRBV7-9|-|TRBJ2-2
CASGTSGSSGELFF
TGTGCCAGCGGAACTAGCGGGAGCTCCGGGGAGCTGTTTTTT
>-|TRBV11-3|-|TRBJ2-7
CASTPYRAYEQYF
TGTGCCAGCACTCCCTACAGAGCCTACGAGCAGTACTTC
>-|TRBV24-1|many|TRBJ1-5
CATSSGKTTYNQPQHF
TGTGCCACCAGTTCAGGGAAGACAACTTACAATCAGCCCCAGCATTTT
>-|TRBV3-1|-|TRBJ2-5
CASSQMSGVGKTQYF
TGTGCCAGCAGCCAAATGTCGGGAGTAGGGAAGACCCAGTACTTC
>-|TRBV7-2|many|TRBJ1-2
CASSLRPNTNYGYTF
TGTGCCAGCAGCTTAAGGCCGAATACTAACTATGGCTACACCTTC
>-|TRBV7-2|few|TRBJ2-7
CASSLGVGASYEQYF
TGTGCCAGCAGCTTAGGTGTGGGGGCCTCCTACGAGCAGTACTTC
>-|TRBV29-1|many|TRBJ1-6
CSVAMGSSDSPLHF
TGCAGCGTCGCGATGGGCAGTTCGGATTCACCCCTCCACTTT
>TRBD2|TRBV28|many|TRBJ2-7
CASSLWRGNPYEQYF
TGTGCCAGCAGTTTATGGCGGGGGAACCCATACGAGCAGTACTTC
>TRBD2|TRBV6-1|many|TRBJ2-1
CASNPGTSGSSYNEQFF
TGTGCCAGTAACCCCGGGACTAGCGGGAGCTCCTACAATGAGCAGTTCTTC
>-|TRBV3-1|many|TRBJ1-4
CASSARLGAGEKLFF
TGTGCCAGCAGCGCCCGACTGGGGGCGGGTGAAAAACTGTTTTTT
>TRBD2|TRBV5-1|-|TRBJ2-7
CASSLLPTSGYEQYF
TGCGCCAGCAGCTTGCTCCCGACTAGCGGATACGAGCAGTACTTC
>-|TRBV7-9|-|TRBJ1-2
CASRQDSHYGYTF
TGTGCCAGCAGACAGGACAGTCACTATGGCTACACCTTC
>TRBD2|TRBV9|many|TRBJ2-1
CASSNQRESYNEQFF
TGTGCCAGCAGCAACCAGCGGGAGAGTTACAATGAGCAGTTCTTC
>TRBD2|TRBV5-1|-|TRBJ2-2
CASSYEKGLAGVGELFF
TGCGCCAGCAGCTACGAAAAGGGACTAGCGGGAGTCGGGGAGCTGTTTTTT
>TRBD1|TRBV11-3|-|TRBJ2-7
CASSLTGGWHEQYF
TGTGCCAGCAGCTTGACAGGGGGCTGGCACGAGCAGTACTTC
>-|TRBV4-1|few|TRBJ2-3
CASSQDGAGYPTDTQYF
TGCGCCAGCAGCCAAGACGGGGCAGGTTATCCCACAGATACGCAGTATTTT
>TRBD2|TRBV5-5|few|TRBJ2-2
CASSLRGGRNTGELFF
TGTGCCAGCAGCCTTCGGGGGGGGAGAAACACCGGGGAGCTGTTTTTT
>TRBD1|TRBV7-2|many|TRBJ1-1
CASSLSMGQGWTGAFF
TGTGCCAGCAGCTTATCTATGGGACAGGGATGGACGGGAGCTTTCTTT
>TRBD1|TRBV19|many|TRBJ1-1
CASSMNRGPLLNTEAFF
TGTGCCAGTAGTATGAACAGGGGCCCTTTGCTGAACACTGAAGCTTTCTTT
>TRBD1|TRBV4-2|many|TRBJ2-3
CASSQATGGADTQYF
TGTGCCAGCAGCCAAGCTACAGGGGGCGCAGATACGCAGTATTTT
>TRBD2|TRBV7-6|many|TRBJ2-1
CASSSRLAGVPFNNEQFF
TGTGCCAGCAGCTCCAGACTAGCGGGAGTTCCCTTCAACAATGAGCAGTTCTTC
>-|TRBV3-1|-|TRBJ2-6
CASRSIFGSGANVLTF
TGTGCCAGCAGAAGCATATTCGGCTCTGGGGCCAACGTCCTGACTTTC
>TRBD2|TRBV6-1|many|TRBJ2-5
CASTRNGLAGVEETQYF
TGTGCCAGCACGCGTAACGGACTAGCGGGAGTGGAAGAGACCCAGTACTTC
>-|TRBV5-1|many|TRBJ2-1
CASSLAGVPYNEQFF
TGCGCCAGCAGCTTGGCGGGAGTACCCTACAATGAGCAGTTCTTC
>-|TRBV19|few|TRBJ2-5
CASSIVLGTDQETQYF
TGTGCCAGTAGTATAGTTCTCGGGACGGACCAAGAGACCCAGTACTTC
>-|TRBV4-1|-|TRBJ2-7
CASSPKGGVLAAGEQYF
TGCGCCAGCAGCCCAAAAGGGGGTGTCCTAGCGGCTGGCGAGCAGTACTTC
>-|TRBV7-9|few|TRBJ1-6
CASSLAGPPLHF
TGTGCCAGCAGCTTAGCGGGCCCCCCCCTCCACTTT
>-|TRBV13|many|TRBJ1-2
CASTPGPSQNYGYTF
TGTGCCAGCACCCCGGGACCAAGCCAGAACTATGGCTACACCTTC
>TRBD1|TRBV18|many|TRBJ1-1
CASSPPLATGSEAFF
TGTGCCAGCTCACCACCACTTGCGACAGGGTCCGAAGCTTTCTTT
>TRBD2|TRBV11-3|many|TRBJ2-7
CASSLVQLAGHGEQYF
TGTGCCAGCAGCTTAGTTCAACTAGCGGGACATGGCGAGCAGTACTTC
>-|TRBV7-2|many|TRBJ2-7
CASSPEIRTYEQYF
TGTGCCAGCAGCCCTGAGATACGAACTTACGAGCAGTACTTC
>TRBD2|TRBV9|once|TRBJ2-1
CASSPLAGGSDEQFF
TGTGCCAGCAGCCCTCTAGCGGGAGGGTCCGATGAGCAGTTCTTC
>-|TRBV7-8|many|TRBJ1-1
CASSSDSGGAFF
TGTGCCAGCAGCTCCGACAGCGGCGGAGCTTTCTTT
>-|TRBV27|many|TRBJ2-7
CASSARATYEQYF
TGTGCCAGCTCCGCCAGGGCCACCTACGAGCAGTACTTC
>TRBD2|TRBV28|many|TRBJ2-2
CASSLTAGGAGELFF
TGTGCCAGCAGTTTAACAGCGGGAGGTGCCGGGGAGCTGTTTTTT
>-|TRBV20-1|few|TRBJ1-2
CSAREEGYGYTF
TGCAGTGCTAGGGAAGAGGGTTATGGCTACACCTTC
>TRBD1|TRBV10-3|few|TRBJ2-1
CAINPRGTGPLTAEFF
TGTGCCATCAATCCCCGCGGGACAGGTCCCCTCACGGCAGAGTTCTTC
>-|TRBV5-8|few|TRBJ2-1
CASSSLGYSQGRGEQFF
TGTGCCAGCAGCTCCCTGGGGTACTCTCAGGGGCGTGGGGAGCAGTTCTTC
>TRBD2|TRBV5-5|few|TRBJ2-1
CASSLPSSSGRSSYNEQFF
TGTGCCAGCAGCTTGCCAAGCTCTAGCGGAAGGAGCTCCTACAATGAGCAGTTCTTC
>-|TRBV20-1|many|TRBJ2-5
CSARVPRRQGGRETQYF
TGCAGTGCTAGAGTCCCCCGCCGACAGGGAGGCCGAGAGACCCAGTACTTC
>-|TRBV2|many|TRBJ2-3
CASRARGGSDTQYF
TGTGCCAGCAGGGCGCGAGGGGGATCGGATACGCAGTATTTT
>-|TRBV7-3|many|TRBJ2-1
CASSSVGDEQFF
TGTGCCAGCAGCTCCGTGGGGGATGAGCAGTTCTTC
>-|TRBV24-1|-|TRBJ2-3
CATSDPSGYTDTQYF
TGTGCCACCAGTGACCCCAGCGGGTACACAGATACGCAGTATTTT
>TRBD1|TRBV13|many|TRBJ2-7
CASSLTGPISYEQYF
TGTGCCAGCAGCTTGACAGGGCCGATTTCCTACGAGCAGTACTTC
>TRBD2|TRBV4-1|-|TRBJ2-1
CASSQESSAGGGYNEQFF
TGCGCCAGCAGCCAAGAAAGTTCGGCTGGCGGGGGGTACAATGAGCAGTTCTTC
>TRBD2|TRBV7-8|many|TRBJ2-1
CASSLVGLAVSYNEQFF
TGTGCCAGCAGCTTAGTTGGTCTAGCGGTCTCCTACAATGAGCAGTTCTTC
>-|TRBV5-8|-|TRBJ2-5
CASSGDGGTQYF
TGTGCCAGCAGCGGGGACGGGGGGACCCAGTACTTC
>TRBD2|TRBV20-1|-|TRBJ2-1
CSAPGLAGGPGEQFF
TGCAGTGCCCCAGGGTTAGCGGGAGGGCCTGGTGAGCAGTTCTTC